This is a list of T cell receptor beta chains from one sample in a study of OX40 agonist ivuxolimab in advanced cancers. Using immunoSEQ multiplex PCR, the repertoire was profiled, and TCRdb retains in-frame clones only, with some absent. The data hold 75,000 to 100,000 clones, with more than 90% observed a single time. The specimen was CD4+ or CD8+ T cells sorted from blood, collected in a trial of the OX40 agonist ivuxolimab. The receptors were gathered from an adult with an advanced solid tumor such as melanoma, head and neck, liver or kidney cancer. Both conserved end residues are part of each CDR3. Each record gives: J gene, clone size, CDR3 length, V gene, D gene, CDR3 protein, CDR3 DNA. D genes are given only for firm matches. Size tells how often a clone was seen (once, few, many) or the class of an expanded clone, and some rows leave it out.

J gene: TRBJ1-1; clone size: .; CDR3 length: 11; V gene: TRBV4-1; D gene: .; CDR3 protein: CASSQDGKTFF; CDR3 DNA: TGCGCCAGCAGCCAAGACGGGAAGACTTTCTTT
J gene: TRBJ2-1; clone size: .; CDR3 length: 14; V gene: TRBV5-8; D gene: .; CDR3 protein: CASRHSAVLQEQFF; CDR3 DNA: TGTGCCAGCAGGCATAGCGCAGTCCTCCAAGAGCAGTTCTTC
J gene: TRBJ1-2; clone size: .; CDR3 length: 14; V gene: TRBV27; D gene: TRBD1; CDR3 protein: CASSLSGTGYGYTF; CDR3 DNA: TGTGCCAGCAGTTTATCCGGGACAGGCTATGGCTACACCTTC
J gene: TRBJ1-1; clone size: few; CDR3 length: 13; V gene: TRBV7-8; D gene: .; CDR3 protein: CASSWQGNTEAFF; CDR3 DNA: TGTGCCAGCAGTTGGCAGGGGAACACTGAAGCTTTCTTT
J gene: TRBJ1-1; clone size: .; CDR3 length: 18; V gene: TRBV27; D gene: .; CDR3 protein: CASSLSGRIRFLNTEAFF; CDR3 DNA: TGTGCCAGCAGTTTATCTGGGAGAATCCGATTCCTGAACACTGAAGCTTTCTTT
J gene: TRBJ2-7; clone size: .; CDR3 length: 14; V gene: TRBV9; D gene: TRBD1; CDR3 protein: CASSPRGLSYEQYF; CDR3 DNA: TGTGCCAGCAGCCCGAGGGGGCTTAGCTACGAGCAGTACTTC
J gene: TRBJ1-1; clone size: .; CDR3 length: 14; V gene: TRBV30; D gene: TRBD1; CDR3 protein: CAWSVRQGGAEAFF; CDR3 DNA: TGTGCCTGGAGTGTACGACAGGGGGGAGCTGAAGCTTTCTTT
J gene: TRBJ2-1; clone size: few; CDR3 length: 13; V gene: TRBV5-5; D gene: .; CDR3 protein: CASSQDSYNEQFF; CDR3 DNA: TGTGCCAGCAGCCAGGACAGTTACAATGAGCAGTTCTTC
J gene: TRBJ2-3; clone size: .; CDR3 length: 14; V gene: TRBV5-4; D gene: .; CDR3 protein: CASSLVTGVDTQYF; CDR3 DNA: TGTGCCAGCAGCTTGGTAACAGGTGTTGATACGCAGTATTTT
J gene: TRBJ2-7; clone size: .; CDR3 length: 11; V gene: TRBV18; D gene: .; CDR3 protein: CASSPAGEQYF; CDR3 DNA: TGTGCCAGCTCACCGGCCGGCGAGCAGTACTTC
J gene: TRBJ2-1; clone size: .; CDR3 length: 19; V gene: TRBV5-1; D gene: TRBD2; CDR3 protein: CASSFRGLQREGTINEQFF; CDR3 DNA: TGCGCCAGCAGCTTTAGGGGTCTGCAGCGGGAGGGAACTATCAATGAGCAGTTCTTC
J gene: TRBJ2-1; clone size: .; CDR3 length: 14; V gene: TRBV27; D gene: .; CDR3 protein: CASSFTARYNEQFF; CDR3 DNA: TGTGCCAGCAGTTTCACAGCGAGGTACAATGAGCAGTTCTTC
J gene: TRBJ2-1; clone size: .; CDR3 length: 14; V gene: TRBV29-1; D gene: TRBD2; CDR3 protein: CSVPTGTTYNEQFF; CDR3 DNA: TGCAGCGTACCTACCGGGACTACTTACAATGAGCAGTTCTTC
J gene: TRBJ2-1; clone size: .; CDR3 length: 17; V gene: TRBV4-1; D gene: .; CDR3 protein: CASSQEDGASAFNEQFF; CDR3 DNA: TGCGCCAGCAGCCAAGAAGATGGGGCTAGCGCCTTCAATGAGCAGTTCTTC
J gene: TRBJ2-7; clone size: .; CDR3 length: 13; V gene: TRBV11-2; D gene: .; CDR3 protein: CASSLGGTYEQYF; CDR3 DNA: TGTGCCAGCAGCTTAGGAGGGACATACGAGCAGTACTTC
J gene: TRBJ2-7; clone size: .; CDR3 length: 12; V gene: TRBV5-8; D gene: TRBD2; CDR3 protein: CASSSSGDEQYF; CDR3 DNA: TGTGCCAGCAGCTCTAGCGGGGACGAGCAGTACTTC
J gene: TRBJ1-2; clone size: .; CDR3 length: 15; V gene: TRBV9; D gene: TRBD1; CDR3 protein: CASSPRTGDGYGYTF; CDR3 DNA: TGTGCCAGCAGCCCCCGGACAGGGGATGGCTATGGCTACACCTTC